This T cell receptor beta chain appears in the sequencing data of a study of blood T cell repertoires in COVID-19. CDR1 is SGHAT, CDR2 FQNNGV, per germline. V trimming: 1 base; J trimming: 8 bases; junction bases outside the gene matches: 17. The CDR3 runs 19 residues. Clones were read by immunoSEQ multiplex PCR, and TCRdb kept only the in-frame ones, dropping some. The data hold about 280,000 clones, with 88% observed a single time. Sequencing used PBMCs or T cells enriched from blood (not recorded which). The rearrangement uses TRBV11-2 and TRBJ1-6, with TRBD1 matching over 7 bases. This receptor was identified in a woman in her twenties or thirties who had recovered from COVID-19. CDR3 amino acids: CASSLGPGDRLKKDSPLHF. The CDR3 DNA reads as TGTGCCAGCAGCTTAGGCCCGGGGGACAGACTAAAAAAGGATTCACCCCTCCACTTT.